This TCR beta chain was captured by sequencing in a study of beta chain features in type 1 diabetes. A note on this clone: Its matching antigen is unknown.

The sequenced template was cDNA made from the entire isolated RNA. Measured with immunoSEQ multiplex PCR; TCRdb has only the in-frame clones, and not every one. The sample gives 350,000 to 450,000 clones, approximately 16% of which show up once; approximately 0.019% is in the top ten. Sorted populations were all over 95% pure. General study findings and limits: TCRB repertoires of naive, central memory and Treg cells appeared more similar among patients than among healthy donors.

CDR1 is MDHEN and CDR2 is SYDVKM in the germline V gene. CDR3 length equals 13 residues. With 8 bases removed from V and 5 bases from J, the gap between germline ends came to 16 bases. Sequencing was done on a sample of naive CD4+ T cells from blood. This sequence originates from a woman between 18 and 29 years old in good health. The J gene is TRBJ2-7, the V gene TRBV28, with D perhaps matching TRBD1 (5 bases). DNA of the CDR3: TGTGCCAGCTTATCGGGCAGGGCCCACGAGCAGTACTTC. It encodes CASLSGRAHEQYF.